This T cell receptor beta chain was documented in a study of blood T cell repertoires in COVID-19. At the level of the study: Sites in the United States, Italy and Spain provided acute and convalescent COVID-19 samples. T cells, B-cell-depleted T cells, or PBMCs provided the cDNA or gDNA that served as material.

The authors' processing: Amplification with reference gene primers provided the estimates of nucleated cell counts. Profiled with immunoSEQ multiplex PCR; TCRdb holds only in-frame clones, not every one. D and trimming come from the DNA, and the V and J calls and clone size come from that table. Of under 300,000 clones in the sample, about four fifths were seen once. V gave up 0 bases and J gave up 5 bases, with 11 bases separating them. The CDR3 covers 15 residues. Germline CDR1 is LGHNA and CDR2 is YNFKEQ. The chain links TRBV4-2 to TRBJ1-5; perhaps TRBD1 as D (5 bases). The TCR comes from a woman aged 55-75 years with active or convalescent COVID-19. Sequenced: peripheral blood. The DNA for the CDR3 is TGTGCCAGCAGCCAAGATTTGGGGGGTCATCAGCCCCAGCATTTT. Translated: CASSQDLGGHQPQHF.